These T cell receptor beta chains were read from a single sample in a study of T cells in Graves' hyperthyroidism and ophthalmopathy. MiXCR, run by TCRdb on the multiplex PCR reads, gives a single entry per CDR3 protein. Seen here are 550,000 to 800,000 distinct CDR3 sequences, roughly 17% observed once, and the top ten hold roughly 8%. Sequencing was performed on blood. The receptors originated from a man between 18 and 29 years old with Graves' hyperthyroidism. Each CDR3 is given with its conserved first and last residue. The order of the fields is D gene, clone size, V gene, J gene, CDR3 DNA, CDR3 protein. A D gene is named only where the DNA matches it firmly. Part of the rows lack a size; the others show once, few, many or a class for expanded clones.

.	.	TRBV12-5	TRBJ2-2	TGTGCTAGTGGCCCACCGGGACGCCGTGGCGGGGAGCTGTTTTTT	CASGPPGRRGGELFF
TRBD2	many	TRBV28	TRBJ2-7	TGTGCCAGCATTATGGGACTAGCGGGAGACGAGCAGTACTTC	CASIMGLAGDEQYF
.	many	TRBV29-1	TRBJ2-3	TGCAGCATCTCTAGCACAGATACGCAGTATTTT	CSISSTDTQYF
.	many	TRBV28	TRBJ2-7	TGTGCCAGCAGTCCGGCTGATCGCTGGGAGCAGTACTTC	CASSPADRWEQYF
TRBD2	.	TRBV6-2/TRBV6-3	TRBJ2-3	TGTGCCAGCAGAACCCCCGGGGGGGGAGGGCCTACAGATACGCAGTATTTT	CASRTPGGGGPTDTQYF
.	many	TRBV28	TRBJ1-5	TGTGCCAGCAGTCAGGGACAACCCGGCAATCAGCCCCAGCATTTT	CASSQGQPGNQPQHF
TRBD1	many	TRBV27	TRBJ2-1	TGTGCCAGCAGTCTGCGACAGGGTCTCCCTAATGAGCAGTTCTTC	CASSLRQGLPNEQFF
TRBD2	few	TRBV3-1	TRBJ2-7	TGTGCCAGCAGCCAATACGCGGGAGCCTCCTACGAGCAGTACTTC	CASSQYAGASYEQYF
.	many	TRBV7-2	TRBJ2-7	TGTGCCAGCAGCGCGCAGGCGGGTTCATACGAGCAGTACTTC	CASSAQAGSYEQYF
.	many	TRBV6-2/TRBV6-3	TRBJ2-5	TGTGCCAGCAGTCACCCAGGACCAGGGATAGGAGAGACCCAGTACTTC	CASSHPGPGIGETQYF
.	many	TRBV11-1	TRBJ2-7	TGTGCCAGCAGCATTAGCCAGGGTGAAACCTACGAGCAGTACTTC	CASSISQGETYEQYF
.	few	TRBV30	TRBJ2-7	TGTGCCTGGAGCGTCTCGCGGACAGAGCAGTACTTC	CAWSVSRTEQYF
TRBD2	many	TRBV12-3/TRBV12-4	TRBJ2-1	TGTGCCAGCAGGTTACTAGCGGGAAAGTACAATGAGCAGTTCTTC	CASRLLAGKYNEQFF
TRBD2	many	TRBV28	TRBJ2-3	TGTGCCAGCAGTTTTGGCGGGAGCCCAGATACGCAGTATTTT	CASSFGGSPDTQYF
.	few	TRBV6-1	TRBJ2-1	TGTGCCAGCAGTTACGCGGCCCCGGGGAGTGAGCAGTTCTTC	CASSYAAPGSEQFF
TRBD1	few	TRBV6-2/TRBV6-3	TRBJ2-5	TGTGCCAGCAGTTTCCCAGAGAGACGGACAGGGCGCGGGGAAGAGACCCAGTACTTC	CASSFPERRTGRGEETQYF
TRBD1	few	TRBV20-1	TRBJ1-4	TGCAGTGCTACTGACAGGGCTCCGGCTGAAAAACTGTTTTTT	CSATDRAPAEKLFF
TRBD1	few	TRBV6-2/TRBV6-3	TRBJ2-5	TGTGCCAGCAGTTACGCAGGGGGATCAGAGACCCAGTACTTC	CASSYAGGSETQYF
TRBD2	few	TRBV29-1	TRBJ2-7	TGCAGCGTTAGCCTAGCGGGAGACTACGAGCAGTACTTC	CSVSLAGDYEQYF
.	few	TRBV7-9	TRBJ2-4	TGTGCCAGCAGTCCCCGGGAAAACATTCAGTACTTC	CASSPRENIQYF
.	few	TRBV11-2	TRBJ2-2	TGTGCCAGCACTCAATGGGTGGGGTATCTCACCGGGGAGCTGTTTTTT	CASTQWVGYLTGELFF
.	.	TRBV7-9	TRBJ2-4	TGTGCCAGTACCCCCATTAGCAAGGCCAAAAACATTCAGTACTTC	CASTPISKAKNIQYF
.	few	TRBV3-1	TRBJ2-3	TGTGCCAGCAGCCAAGAGTACCCAGGGGCGGGTATCACAGATACGCAGTATTTT	CASSQEYPGAGITDTQYF
.	many	TRBV7-2	TRBJ2-7	TGTGCCAGCAGTTTCGAAGGTGTGGTGCAGTACTTC	CASSFEGVVQYF
TRBD2	.	TRBV2	TRBJ2-5	TGTGCCAGCAGTCCCGGGACTAGCGGGAGGGAGTACTTC	CASSPGTSGREYF
.	.	TRBV9	TRBJ2-7	TGTGCCAGCAGCGTAGCAGGAGAGGACGAGCAGTACTTC	CASSVAGEDEQYF
.	many	TRBV7-2	TRBJ2-7	TGTGCCAGCAGCCCGACTTTGGTGAGGGCGGTCGAGCAGTACTTC	CASSPTLVRAVEQYF
.	many	TRBV27	TRBJ2-3	TGTGCCAGCAGTTTATCTCGCATCCGGGATACGCAGTATTTT	CASSLSRIRDTQYF
TRBD2	.	TRBV25-1	TRBJ2-7	TGTGCCAGCAGTGAATATGGGGGGGCGGGAGGGCCGCACGAGCAGTACTTC	CASSEYGGAGGPHEQYF